Sequencing of this TCR beta chain was carried out in a study of early T cells in non-severe SARS-CoV-2 infection. This clonotype has a count of ten or more. The CDR3 spans 15 residues. Trimming at V came to 4 bases and at J to 6 bases, leaving 3 bases not matched to a gene. Individually, cDNA molecules had unique molecular identifiers attached to them. In TCRdb, the 5' RACE reads were re-called with MiXCR into one record per CDR3 protein. This table has about 50,000 distinct CDR3 sequences, 6.2% appearing once. The sequence was obtained from an adult who was a healthcare worker with PCR-confirmed SARS-CoV-2 infection or an uninfected control (not recorded which). Sequencing used whole blood, obtained at baseline. This chain connects TRBV12-3 or TRBV12-4 to TRBJ2-1; TRBD2 aligns across 13 bases. The CDR3 reads CASSSRTSGSNEQFF. CDR3 nucleotide sequence: TGTGCCAGCAGTTCCCGGACTAGCGGGAGCAATGAGCAGTTCTTC.